This note documents a single T cell receptor beta chain sequence. Antigen: not known. Profiled with immunoSEQ multiplex PCR; TCRdb holds only in-frame clones, not every one. The top ten clones hold about 18% of a sample with 15,000 or so clones, 55% to 80% of them seen once. This specimen comes from a study of cytotoxic CD8 clonotypes in ibrutinib-treated CLL. Study summary: In all, approximately ten patients were relapsed/refractory, approximately 14 were treatment-naive and 17 were IGHV unmutated. Once treatment had gone on for a median of around 13 months, range 6 to 36, response samples were drawn. Samples had a mean of 255,043 productive templates and about 93,000 productive rearrangements. Study-wide findings and caveats: Baseline levels were approached again at progression, after clonality had risen at ibrutinib response.

Sequenced here: PBMCs, sampled before ibrutinib treatment. The TCR sequence derives from a human donor with chronic lymphocytic leukemia.

The DNA for the CDR3 is TGTGCCAGTAGTCCGGTAGGGAGCTACAATGAGCAGTTCTTC. Its translation is CASSPVGSYNEQFF. J is TRBJ2-1 and V is TRBV19; a possible D gene is TRBD2 (5 bases). The CDR3 runs 14 residues. Trimming took off 5 bases at V and 3 bases at J, with 11 bases between the two ends. Germline V CDR1 and CDR2: LNHDA, SQIVND (reference sequence).